This T cell receptor (beta chain) was sequenced for a study of a mutant IDH1 vaccine in newly diagnosed glioma. The wider study: Treated patients had a mean age of about 44 years and a roughly 62% male, about 38% female split. Patients got radiotherapy, temozolomide, or both beforehand, and most got both. Whole-study findings and limits: There were vaccine-induced immune responses in approximately 95% of the patients. Pseudoprogression appeared independent of alterations in top peripheral clonotypes.

The time point was: baseline, week 1 (first vaccination visit). Sample treatment: pre-vaccination baseline after standard-of-care therapy. The V and J ends lost 4 bases and 2 bases, in that order; junction bases with no gene match: 4. The CDR3 is 14 amino acids. In germline, CDR1 is MNHNY, CDR2 SVGAGI (reference sequence). Assay used: immunoSEQ multiplex PCR; TCRdb lists only in-frame clones, some missing. The sample lists fewer than 50,000 clones, over 85% seen once, with approximately 20% in the top ten. Remarks on this clone: Its specificity is not known.

The receptor was isolated from a man aged 18 to 29 with glioma. The chain employs TRBV6-6 and TRBJ2-7, with 8 bases aligning to TRBD1. The sample in question was PBMCs, obtained from a glioma patient treated with radiotherapy, temozolomide or both. The CDR3 nucleotides are TGTGCCAGCAGTTCGGGGGACAGGACCTACGAGCAGTACTTC. It encodes CASSSGDRTYEQYF.